What follows are 17 T cell receptor beta chains derived from one specimen sequenced in a study of shared clonotypes between healthy human individuals. The protocol was immunoSEQ multiplex PCR, while the TCRdb copy is restricted to in-frame clones and leaves out a portion. This sample has roughly 500,000 clones, with less than 80% found just once. What was sequenced was PBMCs. The receptors were sampled from a middle-aged woman in good health. Some clones in this sample may be carry-over from other donors' samples.

In regard to this clone: It differs at one base from a far larger clone, so likely a read error. The V and J genes are TRBV6-1 and TRBJ1-1; no reliable D call. Per the germline V gene, CDR1 is MNHNS and CDR2 is SASEGT. Between the trimmed V and J ends, which lost 2 bases and 0 bases, there was a span of 4 bases. The CDR3 has 13 amino acids. CDR3 sequence: CASSEQLNTEAFF. In nucleotides, the CDR3 is TGTGCCAGCAGTGAACAGCTGAACACTGAAGCTTTCTTT.

As regards this clone: Other DNA sequences in the sample encode the same CDR3. The chain couples TRBV30 to TRBJ2-7; possible D gene TRBD1, 5 bases. Looked up from germline, CDR1 is GTSNPN and CDR2 is SVGIG (reference sequence). This CDR3 has 11 amino acids. V shed 3 bases and J shed 3 bases, with 6 bases lying between them. CDR3 DNA sequence: TGTGCCTGGAGGGACAACTACGAGCAGTACTTC. Encoded protein: CAWRDNYEQYF.

The chain employs TRBV4-1 and TRBJ1-2, with a weak D call TRBD1 (6 bases). V lost 2 bases, J lost 6 bases, and 16 bases lay in between. The CDR3 has 15 amino acids. Germline V CDR1 and CDR2: MGHRA, YSYEKL. DNA of the CDR3: TGCGCCAGCAGCCAATCGGGGAGGGGGGAGGATGGCTACACCTTC. Translating gives CASSQSGRGEDGYTF.

The chain is built from TRBV19 and TRBJ1-4, with D possibly TRBD1 on 6 matching bases. Germline CDR1 reads LNHDA; CDR2 reads SQIVND (reference sequence). This CDR3 is built from 14 residues. Deletions cut 9 bases from V and 8 bases from J, with 19 bases between. The CDR3 region is CASAKQGTKEKLFF. CDR3 sequence (DNA): TGTGCCAGCGCAAAACAGGGTACGAAGGAAAAACTGTTTTTT. Using reference TRBV19 and TRBJ1-4 for the parts outside the CDR3, the full variable domain is DGGITQSPKYLFRKEGQNVTLSCEQNLNHDAMYWYRQDPGQGLRLIYYSQIVNDFQKGDIAEGYSVSREKKESFPLTVTSAQKNPTAFYLCASAKQGTKEKLFFGSGTQLSVL.

The chain uses TRBV7-8 and TRBJ1-2; 8 bases align to TRBD1. This CDR3 spans 16 amino acids. The trim removed 2 bases at V and 6 bases at J, leaving 11 bases unmatched. In germline, CDR1 is SGHVS, CDR2 FQNEAQ. The CDR3, as DNA: TGTGCCAGCAGCTTAAACCCCGGGACAGGTGGGGATGGCTACACCTTC. This gives the protein CASSLNPGTGGDGYTF. The full variable domain, completed using reference TRBV7-8 and TRBJ1-2, is GAGVSQSPRYKVAKRGQDVALRCDPISGHVSLFWYQQALGQGPEFLTYFQNEAQLDKSGLPSDRFFAERPEGSVSTLKIQRTQQEDSAVYLCASSLNPGTGGDGYTFGSGTRLTVV.

This clone was counted a single time. V gene TRBV27 combines with J gene TRBJ1-4, with unresolved D. This CDR3 spans 13 amino acids. The V gene lost 2 bases and the J gene lost 10 bases, with 11 bases spanning the gap. The germline V gene has CDR1 MNHEY and CDR2 SMNVEV (reference sequence). CDR3 sequence reads: CASSLRQAAKLFF. In nucleotides, the CDR3 is TGTGCCAGCAGTTTAAGGCAGGCTGCAAAACTGTTTTTT.

The genes are TRBV5-1 and TRBJ2-1, with 7 bases identical to TRBD2. Looked up from germline, CDR1 is SGHRS and CDR2 is YFSETQ. This CDR3 spans 17 amino acids. The V segment lost 0 bases and the J segment 0 bases; nucleotides outside the gene matches: 6. Written as DNA, the CDR3 is TGCGCCAGCAGCTTGGCCGCGGGCGGGAGCTCCTACAATGAGCAGTTCTTC. Its translation: CASSLAAGGSSYNEQFF.

V usage is TRBV18 and J usage is TRBJ2-7; D perhaps matches TRBD1 (6 bases). Germline assignment: CDR1 KGHSH and CDR2 LQKENI. Between the trimmed V and J ends, which lost 8 bases and 1 base, there was a span of 12 bases. CDR3 length: 13 residues. The chain's CDR3 is CASVQGLSYEQYF. The DNA for the CDR3 is TGTGCCAGCGTACAGGGTTTATCCTACGAGCAGTACTTC.

This clone appeared a few times. The chain employs TRBV18 and TRBJ2-5; the D gene is possibly TRBD1 (5 bases). Germline V gene sequence: CDR1 KGHSH, CDR2 LQKENI. Trimming left V 5 bases short and J 1 base short, with 8 bases between. The CDR3 consists of 13 residues. The DNA for the CDR3 is TGTGCCAGCTCAGCACAGGCCCAAGAGACCCAGTACTTC. The encoded protein is CASSAQAQETQYF.

The rearrangement uses TRBV15 and TRBJ2-5; D may be TRBD1 (5 bases). CDR3 length equals 13 residues. V lost 1 base, J lost 3 bases, and 6 bases lay in between. Germline assignment: CDR1 LNHNV and CDR2 YYDKDF (reference sequence). The CDR3 sequence is CATSRAQEETQYF. CDR3 DNA: TGTGCCACCAGCAGAGCACAGGAAGAGACCCAGTACTTC. Based on the CDR3 plus reference TRBV15 and TRBJ2-5, the full variable domain is DAMVIQNPRYQVTQFGKPVTLSCSQTLNHNVMYWYQQKSSQAPKLLFHYYDKDFNNEADTPDNFQSRRPNTSFCFLDIRSPGLGDTAMYLCATSRAQEETQYFGPGTRLLVL.

The chain is built from TRBV29-1 and TRBJ1-2; 7 nucleotides line up with TRBD1. The germline gives CDR1 SQVTM, CDR2 ANQGSEA. Trimming at V came to 3 bases and at J to 4 bases, leaving 14 bases not matched to a gene. The CDR3 totals 16 residues. CDR3 protein: CSVEKTGQSNPYGYTF. The CDR3 bases are TGCAGCGTTGAGAAAACGGGACAGTCGAACCCCTATGGCTACACCTTC.

J is TRBJ1-2 and V is TRBV19, with 8 bases identical to TRBD1. After removal of 5 bases from V and 7 bases from J, the junction contained 9 bases not matched to a gene. The germline V gene has CDR1 LNHDA and CDR2 SQIVND (reference sequence). This CDR3 has 14 amino acids. As DNA, the CDR3 is TGTGCCAGTAGTCTGATGGACAGGGCTTCTGGCTACACCTTC. This codes for CASSLMDRASGYTF.

The V and J genes are TRBV6-1 and TRBJ1-5; no firm D call. This CDR3 region has 13 residues. Per germline, CDR1 MNHNS and CDR2 SASEGT. V lost 2 bases and J lost 4, with 6 bases in between. CDR3 sequence: CASSEFRNQPQHF. CDR3 bases: TGTGCCAGCAGTGAATTTCGGAATCAGCCCCAGCATTTT.

V is TRBV2 and J is TRBJ1-1, with D possibly TRBD1 on 5 matching bases. From germline, CDR1 is SNHLY and CDR2 FYNNEI. This CDR3 is built from 17 residues. The V gene lost 7 bases and the J gene lost 1 base, with 22 bases spanning the gap. The CDR3 region has the DNA TGTGCCAGCATTGGGGGACCAGGGATTCGTGGGAACACTGAAGCTTTCTTT. Amino acids: CASIGGPGIRGNTEAFF.

This rearrangement joins TRBV7-8 to TRBJ2-7, with 12 bases identical to TRBD2. Germline loops: CDR1 SGHVS, CDR2 FQNEAQ. The CDR3 length is 15 residues. Trimming took 5 bases from V and 6 from J; bases not matched to a gene: 8. In nucleotides, the CDR3 is TGTGCCAGCAGCCCCCGACTAGCGGGAGCACGCGAGCAGTACTTC. Translating gives CASSPRLAGAREQYF.

Worth noting for this clone: At one of its ends the junction is not consistent with the germline gene, which may arise from a read error. This rearrangement joins TRBV30 to TRBJ2-7, with TRBD2 as a possible D gene (5 bases). This CDR3 contains 14 residues. Germline values: CDR1 GTSNPN, CDR2 SVGIG (reference sequence). The CDR3 region is CAWSTGYPTTEQCF. CDR3 nucleotides: TGTGCCTGGTCCACGGGATACCCGACCACGGAGCAGTGCTTC.

V and J are TRBV11-2 and TRBJ2-7, with D perhaps matching TRBD1 or TRBD2 (5 bases each). This CDR3 region has 13 residues. Germline CDR1 SGHAT, CDR2 FQNNGV. Trimming removed 5 bases at V and 3 bases at J, with 11 bases between. Here the CDR3 reads CASSTRDLYEQYF. CDR3 sequence (DNA): TGTGCCAGCAGCACTAGGGACCTCTACGAGCAGTACTTC. The whole variable domain, remainder taken from reference TRBV11-2 and TRBJ2-7, is EAGVAQSPRYKIIEKRQSVAFWCNPISGHATLYWYQQILGQGPKLLIQFQNNGVVDDSQLPKDRFSAERLKGVDSTLKIQPAKLEDSAVYLCASSTRDLYEQYFGPGTRLTVT.